This TCR beta chain stems from a study of human T cells and chemical hapten exposure. Overall study context: Across the whole study, which lasted about 5.5 months, patients were given diphenylcyclopropenone on the scalp once a week. A patient group, mainly female, showed alopecia areata, totalis or universalis. Study-level points and caveats: Higher patch test scores went with higher counts of PT1 expanded TCRs.

Time point given: pre-sensitization, week 0. Indicated treatment: therapeutic diphenylcyclopropenone sensitization with weekly scalp DPC. Blood collection took place prior to placing each patch test. The CDR3 length is 13 residues. Looked up from germline, CDR1 is SQVTM and CDR2 is ANQGSEA. Trimming cost V 0 bases and J 1 base, with 6 bases left between them. MiXCR, applied by TCRdb to the RACE reads, yields one record per CDR3 protein. The sample yields 380,000 or so distinct CDR3 sequences, around 5.5% seen once. With respect to this clonotype: The antigen is not known.

The clonotype comes from a woman aged 18-30 years with alopecia areata. Some clones in this sample may be carry-over from other donors' samples. This sequence joins TRBV29-1 and TRBJ1-1; no definite D call. The starting material was whole blood, obtained in connection with sensitization to the hapten diphenylcyclopropenone (DPC). Here the CDR3 reads CSVEERWNTEAFF. CDR3 sequence (DNA): TGCAGCGTTGAAGAACGGTGGAACACTGAAGCTTTCTTT.